The 5 T cell receptor beta chains below all came from one sample that was sequenced in a study of blood T cells in healthy people across ages. Through a sample-barcoded 5' primer and a J-beta primer mix, a second PCR was run for roughly 6 to 12 cycles. One entry per CDR3 protein results from TCRdb running MiXCR on the 5' RACE reads. Here the sample spans fewer than 900,000 distinct CDR3 sequences, roughly 50% being singletons. The sequencing input was blood. The receptors derive from a woman aged 60 to 75 in good health.

This clonotype occurred many times. This chain connects TRBV29-1 to TRBJ2-7; D may be TRBD2 (6 bases). The V gene lost 4 bases and the J gene lost 6 bases, with 19 bases spanning the gap. The CDR3 extends over 14 amino acids. Germline lookup yields CDR1 SQVTM and CDR2 ANQGSEA. CDR3 sequence: CSVGGPGLRGEQYF. Written as DNA, the CDR3 is TGCAGCGTTGGGGGACCGGGACTCCGGGGCGAGCAGTACTTC.

The chain couples TRBV7-2 to TRBJ2-5, with a possible D match to TRBD1 (5 bases). The end of the DNA fits TRBJ2-7 better, so the J call may be wrong. This CDR3 spans 14 amino acids. From germline, CDR1 is SGHTA and CDR2 FQGNSA. The CDR3 loop reads CASSFGSQGYEQYF. CDR3 in DNA: TGTGCCAGCAGCTTCGGATCCCAGGGTTACGAGCAGTACTTC.

This sequence joins TRBV28 and TRBJ2-3, with 8 bases fitting TRBD2. V lost 2 bases, J lost 0 bases, and 4 bases stayed unmatched. The V gene's germline CDR1 is MDHEN and CDR2 SYDVKM. The CDR3 contains 16 residues. The CDR3 region is CASSLTSGTSTDTQYF. CDR3 sequence (DNA): TGTGCCAGCAGTTTAACTAGCGGAACTAGCACAGATACGCAGTATTTT.

This clonotype has just a few counts. The chain uses TRBV29-1 and TRBJ2-1, with 7 bases fitting TRBD1. The CDR3 has 14 residues. V shed 1 base and J 2 bases; nucleotides not matched to a gene: 2. Per the germline V gene, CDR1 is SQVTM and CDR2 is ANQGSEA. The DNA of the CDR3 is TGCAGCGTTGAAGGCAGGGGGACCTACAATGAGCAGTTCTTC. Its translation: CSVEGRGTYNEQFF.

This clonotype occurred many times. The J gene is TRBJ2-3, the V gene TRBV2, with D perhaps TRBD2 (5 bases). The CDR3 has 14 residues. V was shortened by 4 bases and J by 0 bases, with 8 bases between the two germline ends. Per the germline V gene, CDR1 is SNHLY and CDR2 is FYNNEI. CDR3 in amino acids: CASSVQRSTDTQYF. CDR3 DNA sequence: TGTGCCAGCAGTGTCCAGCGGAGCACAGATACGCAGTATTTT.